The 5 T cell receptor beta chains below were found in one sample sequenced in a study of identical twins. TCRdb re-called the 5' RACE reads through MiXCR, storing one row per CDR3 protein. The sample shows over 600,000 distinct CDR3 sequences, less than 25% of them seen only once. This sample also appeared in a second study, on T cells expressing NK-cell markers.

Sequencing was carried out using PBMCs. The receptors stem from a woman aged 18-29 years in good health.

The CDR3 bases are TGCAGTGCACAAGTCCCACCCGGGACCACCTACGAGCAGTACTTC. Translation gives CSAQVPPGTTYEQYF. This chain links TRBV20-1 with TRBJ2-7, with D perhaps TRBD1 or TRBD2 (5 bases each). Trimming took off 6 bases at V and 2 bases at J, with 20 bases between the two ends. CDR1 is DFQATT, CDR2 SNEGSKA, per germline (reference sequence). The CDR3 runs to 15 residues.

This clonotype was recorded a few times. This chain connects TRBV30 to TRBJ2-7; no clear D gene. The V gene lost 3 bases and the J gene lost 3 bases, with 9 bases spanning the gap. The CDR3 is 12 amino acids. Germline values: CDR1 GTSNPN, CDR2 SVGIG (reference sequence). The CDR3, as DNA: TGTGCCTGGAGCGGAGCTCACTACGAGCAGTACTTC. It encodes CAWSGAHYEQYF.

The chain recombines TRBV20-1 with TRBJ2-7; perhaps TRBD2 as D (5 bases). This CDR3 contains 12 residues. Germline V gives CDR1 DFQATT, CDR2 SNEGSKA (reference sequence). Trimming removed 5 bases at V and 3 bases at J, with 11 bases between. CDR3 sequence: CSASSGIYEQYF. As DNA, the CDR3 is TGCAGTGCTTCTTCGGGGATCTACGAGCAGTACTTC.

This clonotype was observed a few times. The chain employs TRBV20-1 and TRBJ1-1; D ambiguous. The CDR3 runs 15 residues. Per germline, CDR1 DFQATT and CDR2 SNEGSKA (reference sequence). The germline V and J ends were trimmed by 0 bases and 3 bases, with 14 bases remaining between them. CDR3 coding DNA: TGCAGTGCTAGAGATTCTAAAAGTCGGTACACTGAAGCTTTCTTT. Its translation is CSARDSKSRYTEAFF.

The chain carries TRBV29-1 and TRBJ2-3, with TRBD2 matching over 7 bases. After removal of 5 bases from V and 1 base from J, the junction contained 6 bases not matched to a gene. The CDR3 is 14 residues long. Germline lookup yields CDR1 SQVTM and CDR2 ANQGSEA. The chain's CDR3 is CSVTGGGGTDTQYF. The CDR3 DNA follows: TGCAGCGTTACCGGGGGAGGGGGCACAGATACGCAGTATTTT.